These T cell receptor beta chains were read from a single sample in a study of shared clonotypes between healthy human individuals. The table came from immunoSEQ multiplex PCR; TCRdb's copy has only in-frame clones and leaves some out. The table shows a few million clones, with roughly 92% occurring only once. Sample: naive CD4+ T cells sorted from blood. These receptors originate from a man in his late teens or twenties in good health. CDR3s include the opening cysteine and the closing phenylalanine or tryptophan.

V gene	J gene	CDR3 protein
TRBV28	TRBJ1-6	CASGWGAAGSSYNSPLHF
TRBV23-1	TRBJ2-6	CASTPGPKGESGANVLTF
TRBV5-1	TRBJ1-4	CASSLRQGAANEKLFF
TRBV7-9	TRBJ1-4	CASSLDATNEKLFF
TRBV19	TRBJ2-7	CASSRYRDSAYEQYF
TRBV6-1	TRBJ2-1	CASSATSGHYNEQFF
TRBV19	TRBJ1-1	CASSIVAGGTEAFF
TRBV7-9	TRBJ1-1	CASSGPGQGQDEAFF
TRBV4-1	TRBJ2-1	CASSPGAGVWDEQFF
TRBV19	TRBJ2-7	CASSIQGSLSYEQYF
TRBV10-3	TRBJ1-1	CAISQHTGANTEAFF
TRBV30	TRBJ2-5	CAWSPGETQYF
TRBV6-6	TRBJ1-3	CASSYSGGNTIYF
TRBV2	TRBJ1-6	CASSTYGQGNSPLHF
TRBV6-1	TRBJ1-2	CASSETGGPYGYTF
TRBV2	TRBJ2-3	CASSGPGQGRGTDTQYF
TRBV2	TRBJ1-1	CASSRGPEAFF
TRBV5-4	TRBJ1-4	CASSLQGDEKLFF
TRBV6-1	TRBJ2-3	CASSGAGVGDTQYF
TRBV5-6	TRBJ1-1	CASSLPSLGNTEAFF
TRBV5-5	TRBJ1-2	CASSLDPGKNGYTF
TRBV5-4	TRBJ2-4	CASSLSMWGKLAKNIQYF
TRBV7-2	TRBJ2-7	CASSLGALGVYEQYF
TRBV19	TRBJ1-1	CASSIEAFISEAFF
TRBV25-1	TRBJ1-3	CASSIGTGPDTIYF
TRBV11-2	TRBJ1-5	CASTYRLDNQPQHF
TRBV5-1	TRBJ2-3	CASSFTSGSTDTQYF
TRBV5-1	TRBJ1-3	CASSLAGLSSGNTIYF
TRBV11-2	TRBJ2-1	CASSLSGGSYNEQFF
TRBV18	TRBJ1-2	CASSPGREEGYTF
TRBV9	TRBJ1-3	CASSETGTGGTGNTIYF
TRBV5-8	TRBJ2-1	CASSRRPSLGEQFF
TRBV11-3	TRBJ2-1	CASSQGRGDYNEQFF
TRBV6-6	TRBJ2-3	CASSYRTRTDTQYF
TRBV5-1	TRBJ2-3	CASSLTGTSTDTQYF
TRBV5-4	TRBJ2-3	CASSRASGELTDTQYF
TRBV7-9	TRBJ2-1	CASSLARGGLDEQFF
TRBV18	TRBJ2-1	CASSETSGSQGEQFF
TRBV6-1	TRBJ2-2	CASSETERRTAAGELFF
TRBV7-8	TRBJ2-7	CASSLGPNYEQYF
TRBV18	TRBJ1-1	CASSRAGMNTEAFF
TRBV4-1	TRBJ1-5	CASSLIMSGNQPQHF
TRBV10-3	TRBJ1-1	CAISESLEKAAFF
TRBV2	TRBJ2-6	CASSLEGLGGSGANVLTF
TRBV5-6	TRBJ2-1	CASNPGDLPNEQFF
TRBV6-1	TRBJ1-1	CASSASTGTGGEAFF
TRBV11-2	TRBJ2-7	CASSLMGGVPYEQYF
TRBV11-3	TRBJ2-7	CASSLGGPGQSYEQYF
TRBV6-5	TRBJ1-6	CASSYRGTANSPLHF
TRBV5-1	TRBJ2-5	CASSPSGTGTQETQYF
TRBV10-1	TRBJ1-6	CASSPGRKNSPLHF
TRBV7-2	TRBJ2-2	CASSLRTGELFF
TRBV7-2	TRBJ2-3	CASSLEPDTQYF
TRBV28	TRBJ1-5	CASTPPGVNQPQHF
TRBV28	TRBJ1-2	CASSLATTVYGYTF
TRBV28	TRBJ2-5	CASTSFRLDITSSETQYF
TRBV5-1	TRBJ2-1	CASSLAGTGGSEQFF
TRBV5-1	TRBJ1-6	CASSLADDYNSPLHF